This T cell receptor (beta chain) comes out of a study of T cell changes during pregnancy in multiple sclerosis. The repertoire was sequenced with immunoSEQ multiplex PCR; TCRdb's copy has only in-frame clones and lacks some. This table has roughly 46,000 clones, around 93% appearing once. V was clipped by 0 bases and J by 6 bases, with 14 bases between them. CDR1 and CDR2 (germline): LGHNA, YSLEER. The CDR3 runs 16 residues. The sample in question was CD8+ T cells from peripheral blood mononuclear cells, obtained after pregnancy. This receptor was identified in a female donor with multiple sclerosis, enrolled in a pregnancy study. The chain employs TRBV4-3 and TRBJ2-2; D perhaps matches TRBD1 (6 bases). CDR3 loop: CASSQDSVSGAGELFF. Here the CDR3 DNA reads TGCGCCAGCAGCCAAGATTCCGTGTCAGGGGCCGGGGAGCTGTTTTTT.